This entry is about one TCR beta chain. This record comes from a study of blood T cell repertoires in COVID-19. Study as a whole: Donors in the United States, Italy and Spain gave samples during acute or convalescent COVID-19.

Germline V CDR1 and CDR2: SNHLY, FYNNEI. V lost 2 bases and J lost 11, with 15 bases in between. This CDR3 region has 13 residues. The protocol was immunoSEQ multiplex PCR, while the TCRdb copy is restricted to in-frame clones and leaves out a portion. There are approximately 86,000 clones in the sample; roughly 87% occur only once, and 8% to 9.5% lies in the top ten. The source is a man between 50 and 59 years old with acute or convalescent COVID-19. The chain links TRBV2 to TRBJ1-2; no firm D call. Sequences were obtained from peripheral blood. This chain's CDR3 is CASSEWSGDMYTF. DNA of the CDR3: TGTGCCAGCAGTGAATGGAGCGGGGATATGTACACCTTC.